This T cell receptor (beta chain) appears in the sequencing data of a study of blood T cell repertoires in COVID-19. Looked up from germline, CDR1 is SNHLY and CDR2 is FYNNEI. The CDR3 contains 15 residues. V shed 5 bases and J 3 bases; nucleotides not matched to a gene: 8. Using immunoSEQ multiplex PCR, the repertoire was profiled, and TCRdb retains in-frame clones only, with some absent. The table has about 71,000 clones, 89% seen once. The sequence was collected from a man in his forties or fifties with active COVID-19. Material for sequencing was peripheral blood. The rearrangement joins TRBV2 to TRBJ2-3, with TRBD1 matching 7 bases. This CDR3 is CASSTTGMGTDTQYF. Written as DNA, the CDR3 is TGTGCCAGCAGTACGACAGGGATGGGGACAGATACGCAGTATTTT.